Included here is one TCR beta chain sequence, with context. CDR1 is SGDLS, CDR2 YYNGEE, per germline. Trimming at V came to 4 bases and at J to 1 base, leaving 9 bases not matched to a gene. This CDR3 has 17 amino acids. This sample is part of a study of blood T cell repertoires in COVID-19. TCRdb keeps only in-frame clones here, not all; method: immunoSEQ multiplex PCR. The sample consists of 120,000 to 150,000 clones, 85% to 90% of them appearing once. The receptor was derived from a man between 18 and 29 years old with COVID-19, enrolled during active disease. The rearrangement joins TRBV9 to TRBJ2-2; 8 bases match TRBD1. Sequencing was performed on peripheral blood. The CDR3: CASSIPPTGENTGELFF. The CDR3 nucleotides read TGTGCCAGCAGCATCCCCCCGACAGGGGAGAACACCGGGGAGCTGTTTTTT.